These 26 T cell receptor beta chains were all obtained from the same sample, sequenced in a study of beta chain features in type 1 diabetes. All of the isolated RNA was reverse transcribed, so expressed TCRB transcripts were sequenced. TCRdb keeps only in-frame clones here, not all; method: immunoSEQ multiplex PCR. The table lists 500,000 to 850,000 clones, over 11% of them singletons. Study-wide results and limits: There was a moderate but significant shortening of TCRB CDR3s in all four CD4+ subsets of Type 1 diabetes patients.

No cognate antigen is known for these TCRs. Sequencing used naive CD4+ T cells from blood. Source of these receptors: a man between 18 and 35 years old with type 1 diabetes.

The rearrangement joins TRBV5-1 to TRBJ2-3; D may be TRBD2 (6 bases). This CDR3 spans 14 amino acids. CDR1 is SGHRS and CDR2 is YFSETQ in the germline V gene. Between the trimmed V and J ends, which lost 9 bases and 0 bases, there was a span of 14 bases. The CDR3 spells CATKRGESTDTQYF. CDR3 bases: TGCGCCACCAAACGCGGGGAGAGCACAGATACGCAGTATTTT.

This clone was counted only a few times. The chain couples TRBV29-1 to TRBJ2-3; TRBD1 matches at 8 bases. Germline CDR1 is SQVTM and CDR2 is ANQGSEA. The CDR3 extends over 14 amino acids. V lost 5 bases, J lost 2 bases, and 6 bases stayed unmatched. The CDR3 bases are TGCAGCGTTACAGGGGGATCCCCCACAGATACGCAGTATTTT. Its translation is CSVTGGSPTDTQYF.

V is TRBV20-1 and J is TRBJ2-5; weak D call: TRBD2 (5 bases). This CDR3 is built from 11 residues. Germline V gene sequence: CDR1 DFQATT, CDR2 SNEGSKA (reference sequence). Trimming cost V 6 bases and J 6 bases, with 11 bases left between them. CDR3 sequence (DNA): TGCAGTGCCGCGCGGACTCAGACCCAGTACTTC. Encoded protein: CSAARTQTQYF.

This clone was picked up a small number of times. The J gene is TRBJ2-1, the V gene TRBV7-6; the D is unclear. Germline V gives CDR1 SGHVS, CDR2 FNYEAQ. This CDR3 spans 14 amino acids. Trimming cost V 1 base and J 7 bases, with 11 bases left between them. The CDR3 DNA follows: TGTGCCAGCAGCTTAGATACGGTGAGGAATGAGCAGTTCTTC. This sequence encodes CASSLDTVRNEQFF.

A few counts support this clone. The CDR3 loop is CASSQGLSYEQYF. The DNA of the CDR3 is TGTGCCAGCAGCCAAGGGCTCTCCTACGAGCAGTACTTC. V gene TRBV6-5 combines with J gene TRBJ2-7; D uncertain. Trimming left V 6 bases short and J 0 bases short, with 9 bases between. Germline V CDR1 and CDR2: MNHEY, SVGAGI. The length of the CDR3 is 13 residues.

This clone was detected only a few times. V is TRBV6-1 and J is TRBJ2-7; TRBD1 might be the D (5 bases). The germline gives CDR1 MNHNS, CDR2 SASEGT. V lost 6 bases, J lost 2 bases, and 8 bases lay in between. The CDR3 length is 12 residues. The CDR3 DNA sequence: TGTGCCAGCAGGACAGAAACCTACGAGCAGTACTTC. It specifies CASRTETYEQYF.

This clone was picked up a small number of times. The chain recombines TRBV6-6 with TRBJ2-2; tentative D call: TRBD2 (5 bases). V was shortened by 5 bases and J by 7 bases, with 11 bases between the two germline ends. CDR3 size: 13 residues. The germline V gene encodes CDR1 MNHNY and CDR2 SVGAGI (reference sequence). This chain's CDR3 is CASSLISVGELFF. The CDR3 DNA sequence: TGTGCCAGCAGTCTTATTAGCGTCGGGGAGCTGTTTTTT.

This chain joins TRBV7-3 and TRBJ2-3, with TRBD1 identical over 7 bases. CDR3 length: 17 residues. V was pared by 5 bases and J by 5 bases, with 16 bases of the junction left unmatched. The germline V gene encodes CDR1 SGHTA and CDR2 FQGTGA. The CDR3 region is CASSLRTGKPLVDTQYF. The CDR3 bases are TGTGCCAGCAGCCTCCGGACAGGCAAACCGCTAGTAGATACGCAGTATTTT.

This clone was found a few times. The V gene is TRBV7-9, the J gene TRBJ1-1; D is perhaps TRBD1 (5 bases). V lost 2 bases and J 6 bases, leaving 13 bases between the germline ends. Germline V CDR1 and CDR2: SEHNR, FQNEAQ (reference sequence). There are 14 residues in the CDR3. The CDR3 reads CASSLKGPGPEAFF. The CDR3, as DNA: TGTGCCAGCAGCTTAAAGGGGCCGGGCCCTGAAGCTTTCTTT.

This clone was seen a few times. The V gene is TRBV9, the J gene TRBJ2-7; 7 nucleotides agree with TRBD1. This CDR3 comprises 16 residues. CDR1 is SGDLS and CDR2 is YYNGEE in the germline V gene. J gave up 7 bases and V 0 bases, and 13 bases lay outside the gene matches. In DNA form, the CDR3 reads TGTGCCAGCAGCGTAGACTGGAGCTACAAACAGGGGGAGCAGTACTTC. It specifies CASSVDWSYKQGEQYF.

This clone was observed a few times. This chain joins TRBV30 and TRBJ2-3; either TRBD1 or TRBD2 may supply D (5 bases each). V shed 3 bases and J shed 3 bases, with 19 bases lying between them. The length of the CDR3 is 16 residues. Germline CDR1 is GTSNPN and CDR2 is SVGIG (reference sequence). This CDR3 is CAWRLFGALGTDTQYF. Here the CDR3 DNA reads TGTGCCTGGAGGCTCTTCGGGGCCCTGGGGACAGATACGCAGTATTTT.

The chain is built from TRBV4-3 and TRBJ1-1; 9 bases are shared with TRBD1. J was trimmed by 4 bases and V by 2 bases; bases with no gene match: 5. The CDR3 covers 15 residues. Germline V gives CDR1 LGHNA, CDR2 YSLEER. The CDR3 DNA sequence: TGCGCCAGCAGCCAAAACAGGGGGCAGCGCACTGAAGCTTTCTTT. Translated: CASSQNRGQRTEAFF.

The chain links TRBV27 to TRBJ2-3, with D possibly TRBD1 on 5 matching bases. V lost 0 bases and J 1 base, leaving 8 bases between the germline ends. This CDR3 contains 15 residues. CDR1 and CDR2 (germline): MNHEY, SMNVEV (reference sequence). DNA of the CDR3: TGTGCCAGCAGTTTATCTTCCAGGGGCACAGATACGCAGTATTTT. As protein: CASSLSSRGTDTQYF.

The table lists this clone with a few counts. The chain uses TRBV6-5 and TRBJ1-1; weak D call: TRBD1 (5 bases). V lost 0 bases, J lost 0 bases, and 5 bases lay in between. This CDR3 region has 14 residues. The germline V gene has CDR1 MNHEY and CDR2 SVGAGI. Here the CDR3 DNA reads TGTGCCAGCAGTTACTCGACAGTGAACACTGAAGCTTTCTTT. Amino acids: CASSYSTVNTEAFF.

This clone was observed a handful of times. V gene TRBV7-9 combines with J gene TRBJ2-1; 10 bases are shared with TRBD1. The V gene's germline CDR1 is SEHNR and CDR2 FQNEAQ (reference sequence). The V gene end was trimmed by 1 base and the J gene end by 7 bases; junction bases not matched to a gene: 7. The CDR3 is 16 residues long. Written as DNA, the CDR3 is TGTGCCAGCAGCTTAGAAAGGGACAGGGGTAGGAATGAGCAGTTCTTC. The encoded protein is CASSLERDRGRNEQFF.

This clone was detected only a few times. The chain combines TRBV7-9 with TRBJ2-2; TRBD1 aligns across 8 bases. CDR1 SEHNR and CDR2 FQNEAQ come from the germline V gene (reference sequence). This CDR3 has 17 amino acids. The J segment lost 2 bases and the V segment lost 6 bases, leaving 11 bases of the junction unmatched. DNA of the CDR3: TGTGCCAGCAGTCACCCGGGACAGGTGTTTAACACCGGGGAGCTGTTTTTT. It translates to CASSHPGQVFNTGELFF. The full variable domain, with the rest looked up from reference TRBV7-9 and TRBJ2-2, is DTGVSQNPRHKITKRGQNVTFRCDPISEHNRLYWYRQTLGQGPEFLTYFQNEAQLEKSRLLSDRFSAERPKGSFSTLEIQRTEQGDSAMYLCASSHPGQVFNTGELFFGEGSRLTVL.

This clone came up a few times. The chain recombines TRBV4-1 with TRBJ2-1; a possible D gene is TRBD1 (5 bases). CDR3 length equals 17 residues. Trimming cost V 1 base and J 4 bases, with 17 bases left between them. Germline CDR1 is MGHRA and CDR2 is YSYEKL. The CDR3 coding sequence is TGCGCCAGCAGCCAAGGTATGGCCAGGGTCCTTTACAATGAGCAGTTCTTC. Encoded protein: CASSQGMARVLYNEQFF.

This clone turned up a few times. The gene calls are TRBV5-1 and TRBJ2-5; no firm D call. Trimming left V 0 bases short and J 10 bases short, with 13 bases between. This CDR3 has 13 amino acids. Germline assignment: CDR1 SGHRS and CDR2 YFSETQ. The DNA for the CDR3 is TGCGCCAGCAGCTTGGATCATAGGTTGGGCCAGTACTTC. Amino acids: CASSLDHRLGQYF.

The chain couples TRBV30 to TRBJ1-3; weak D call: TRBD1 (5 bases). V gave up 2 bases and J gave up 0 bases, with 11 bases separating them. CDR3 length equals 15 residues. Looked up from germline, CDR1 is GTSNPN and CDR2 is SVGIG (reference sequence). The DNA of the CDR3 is TGTGCCTGGAGTACCGGGACCGACTCTGGAAACACCATATATTTT. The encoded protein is CAWSTGTDSGNTIYF.

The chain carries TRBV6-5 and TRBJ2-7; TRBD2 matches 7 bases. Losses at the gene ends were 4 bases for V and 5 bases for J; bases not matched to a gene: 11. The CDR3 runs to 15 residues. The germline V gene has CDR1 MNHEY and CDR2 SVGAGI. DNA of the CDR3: TGTGCCAGCAGTTTGGGGGAACTAGCGCTCCACGAGCAGTACTTC. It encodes CASSLGELALHEQYF.

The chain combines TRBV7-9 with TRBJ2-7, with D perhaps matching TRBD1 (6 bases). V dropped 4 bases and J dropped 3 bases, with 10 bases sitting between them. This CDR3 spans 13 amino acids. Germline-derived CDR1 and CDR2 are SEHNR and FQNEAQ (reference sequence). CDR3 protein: CASSSYRDYEQYF. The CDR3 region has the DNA TGTGCCAGCAGCTCCTACAGGGACTACGAGCAGTACTTC.

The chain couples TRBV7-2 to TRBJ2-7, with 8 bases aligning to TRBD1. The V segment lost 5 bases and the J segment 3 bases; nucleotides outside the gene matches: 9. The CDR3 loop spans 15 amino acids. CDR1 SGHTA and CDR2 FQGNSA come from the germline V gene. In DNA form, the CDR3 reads TGTGCCAGCAGCCGGACCGGGACAGGAGTCTACGAGCAGTACTTC. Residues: CASSRTGTGVYEQYF.

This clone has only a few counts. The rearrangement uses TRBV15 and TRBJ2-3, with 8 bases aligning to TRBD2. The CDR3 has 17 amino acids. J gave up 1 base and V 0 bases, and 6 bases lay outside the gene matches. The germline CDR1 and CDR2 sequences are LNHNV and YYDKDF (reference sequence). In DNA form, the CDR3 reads TGTGCCACCAGCAGAGATCACGGGGGGGTCGGCACAGATACGCAGTATTTT. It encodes CATSRDHGGVGTDTQYF.

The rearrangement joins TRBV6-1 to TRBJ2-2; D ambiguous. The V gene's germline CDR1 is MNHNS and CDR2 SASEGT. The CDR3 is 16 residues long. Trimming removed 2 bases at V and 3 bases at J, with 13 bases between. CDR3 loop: CASSESALYYTGELFF. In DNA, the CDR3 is TGTGCCAGCAGTGAATCGGCCCTCTACTACACCGGGGAGCTGTTTTTT.

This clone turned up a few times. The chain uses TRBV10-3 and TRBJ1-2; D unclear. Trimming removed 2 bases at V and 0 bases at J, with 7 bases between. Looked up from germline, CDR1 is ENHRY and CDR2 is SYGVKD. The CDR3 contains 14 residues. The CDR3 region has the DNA TGTGCCATCAGTGAGAGATCCTCTAACTATGGCTACACCTTC. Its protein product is CAISERSSNYGYTF.

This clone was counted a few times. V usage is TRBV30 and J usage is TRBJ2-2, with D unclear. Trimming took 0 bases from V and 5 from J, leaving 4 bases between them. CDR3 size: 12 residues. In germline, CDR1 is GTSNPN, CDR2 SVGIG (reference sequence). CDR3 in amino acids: CAWSVRTGELFF. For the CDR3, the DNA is TGTGCCTGGAGTGTAAGGACCGGGGAGCTGTTTTTT.